The rows below give T cell receptor beta chains drawn from one sample of a study of response to subunit inactivated influenza vaccine. TCRdb fed the RT-PCR reads into MiXCR, producing one record per CDR3 protein. The sample has more than 400,000 distinct CDR3 sequences; approximately 9.9% are singletons. The input for sequencing was PBMCs from blood, taken roughly 45 days after vaccination. The source of these receptors is a man aged 45-65 years who received an inactivated influenza vaccine. Each CDR3 is given with its conserved first and last residue. A D gene is named only where the DNA matches it firmly. A row's size may be missing; if present it is once, few, many or a size class.

>-|TRBJ2-7|TRBV28|-
CASSFENLYEQYF
TGTGCCAGCAGTTTTGAGAACCTCTACGAGCAGTACTTC
>-|TRBJ2-2|TRBV7-8|-
CASSLLDGTGELFF
TGTGCCAGCAGCTTATTGGACGGGACCGGGGAGCTGTTTTTT
>-|TRBJ2-3|TRBV9|-
CASSGGGGLTDTQYF
TGTGCCAGCAGCGGAGGGGGGGGCCTCACAGATACGCAGTATTTT
>few|TRBJ2-3|TRBV9|-
CASSADAAWADTQYF
TGTGCCAGCAGCGCGGATGCGGCCTGGGCAGATACGCAGTATTTT
>many|TRBJ1-5|TRBV12-3/TRBV12-4|TRBD1
CASRAGQGAGQPQHF
TGTGCCAGCAGGGCAGGACAGGGGGCAGGTCAGCCCCAGCATTTT
>-|TRBJ1-4|TRBV9|-
CASSVDFGSFNEKLFF
TGTGCCAGCAGCGTAGATTTTGGCAGCTTTAATGAAAAACTGTTTTTT
>few|TRBJ1-5|TRBV20-1|-
CSAMRDTGILGNQPQHF
TGCAGTGCTATGCGGGACACGGGAATATTGGGCAATCAGCCCCAGCATTTT
>many|TRBJ2-7|TRBV12-3/TRBV12-4|-
CASSGQSYEQYF
TGTGCCAGCAGTGGACAGTCCTACGAGCAGTACTTC
>many|TRBJ1-2|TRBV12-3/TRBV12-4|-
CASSFRDGVLYGYTF
TGTGCCAGCAGTTTTAGGGACGGAGTTCTCTATGGCTACACCTTC
>many|TRBJ2-7|TRBV5-6|TRBD1
CASSSVDRGLYEQYF
TGTGCCAGCAGCTCGGTGGACAGGGGGCTATACGAGCAGTACTTC
>-|TRBJ2-1|TRBV15|TRBD2
CVTSRGLLAGANEQFF
TGTGTCACCAGCAGAGGTTTGCTAGCGGGAGCCAATGAGCAGTTCTTC
>few|TRBJ1-5|TRBV12-3/TRBV12-4|TRBD1
CASRLQGTSNQPQHF
TGTGCCAGCAGGTTACAGGGGACTAGCAATCAGCCCCAGCATTTT
>few|TRBJ2-3|TRBV20-1|-
CSVPAAGRTDTQYF
TGCAGTGTCCCGGCGGCGGGTAGGACAGATACGCAGTATTTT
>few|TRBJ2-5|TRBV12-3/TRBV12-4|-
CASSFQGDPETQYF
TGTGCCAGCAGTTTCCAGGGTGACCCGGAGACCCAGTACTTC
>many|TRBJ2-7|TRBV7-8|-
CASSLGRLGEQYF
TGTGCCAGCAGCTTAGGACGTCTCGGAGAGCAGTACTTC
>many|TRBJ2-3|TRBV7-9|TRBD2
CASSFKRGSTDTQYF
TGTGCCAGCAGCTTCAAGCGGGGGAGCACAGATACGCAGTATTTT
>many|TRBJ1-5|TRBV7-2|-
CASSLVGGVNQPQHF
TGTGCCAGCAGCTTAGTTGGAGGGGTTAATCAGCCCCAGCATTTT
>many|TRBJ1-5|TRBV5-6|-
CASSSRQAGQPQHF
TGTGCCAGCAGCTCAAGACAGGCCGGGCAGCCCCAGCATTTT
>few|TRBJ2-1|TRBV20-1|TRBD1
CSASKGQGSNEQFF
TGCAGTGCTAGTAAAGGACAGGGGTCGAATGAGCAGTTCTTC
>-|TRBJ2-5|TRBV7-2|-
CASSLVAATQETQYF
TGTGCCAGCAGCTTAGTAGCGGCCACTCAAGAGACCCAGTACTTC
>few|TRBJ2-1|TRBV6-2/TRBV6-3|-
CASSSGTPPNEQFF
TGTGCCAGCAGTTCCGGGACACCCCCCAATGAGCAGTTCTTC
>-|TRBJ2-5|TRBV29-1|TRBD1
CSANTGTGRETQYF
TGCAGCGCTAACACCGGGACAGGGAGAGAGACCCAGTACTTC
>few|TRBJ2-7|TRBV3-1|TRBD2
CATPHPSGGLNSYEQYF
TGTGCCACCCCCCACCCTAGCGGGGGGCTTAACTCCTACGAGCAGTACTTC
>few|TRBJ2-7|TRBV20-1|TRBD1
CSARVSPGGYEQYF
TGCAGTGCTAGAGTTTCCCCAGGGGGCTACGAGCAGTACTTC
>few|TRBJ2-3|TRBV4-2|TRBD2
CASSQDILAGGSVPDTQYF
TGTGCCAGCAGCCAAGATATACTAGCGGGGGGGAGTGTACCGGATACGCAGTATTTT
>many|TRBJ2-5|TRBV10-2|-
CASSESFGTQYF
TGCGCCAGCAGTGAGTCGTTTGGGACCCAGTACTTC
>many|TRBJ1-2|TRBV12-3/TRBV12-4|TRBD1
CASRTGQGGYGYTF
TGTGCCAGCAGAACCGGACAGGGGGGCTATGGCTACACCTTC
>-|TRBJ2-2|TRBV20-1|-
CSARVPGAGELFF
TGCAGTGCTAGAGTCCCAGGGGCCGGGGAGCTGTTTTTT
>many|TRBJ2-7|TRBV20-1|TRBD1
CSADRDRGYEQYF
TGCAGTGCCGACCGGGACAGGGGATACGAGCAGTACTTC
>-|TRBJ2-3|TRBV20-1|-
CSARGDEDTQYF
TGCAGTGCTAGAGGGGACGAAGATACGCAGTATTTT
>few|TRBJ2-2|TRBV5-6|-
CASSPMGRVTGELFF
TGTGCCAGCAGCCCAATGGGCAGGGTCACCGGGGAGCTGTTTTTT
>many|TRBJ1-2|TRBV7-2|TRBD1
CASSYYRGSYGYTF
TGTGCCAGCAGCTACTACAGGGGAAGCTATGGCTACACCTTC
>many|TRBJ2-2|TRBV12-3/TRBV12-4|-
CASSPPTTGELFF
TGTGCCAGCAGTCCGCCGACCACCGGGGAGCTGTTTTTT
>-|TRBJ2-1|TRBV29-1|-
CSVRRGGAYNEQFF
TGCAGCGTCCGAAGGGGGGGGGCCTACAATGAGCAGTTCTTC
>-|TRBJ2-4|TRBV25-1|-
CASSESSIAKNIQYF
TGTGCCAGCAGTGAATCCAGCATAGCCAAAAACATTCAGTACTTC
>few|TRBJ2-2|TRBV5-1|-
CASSLFPGDNTGELFF
TGCGCCAGCAGCTTGTTCCCAGGGGACAACACCGGGGAGCTGTTTTTT
>many|TRBJ1-6|TRBV5-1|-
CASCRAGTSPLHF
TGCGCCAGCTGTCGAGCAGGGACTTCACCCCTCCACTTT
>many|TRBJ1-2|TRBV10-3|-
CAISVRGDYGYTF
TGTGCCATCAGTGTGAGGGGCGACTATGGCTACACCTTC
>few|TRBJ2-1|TRBV12-3/TRBV12-4|-
CASGDRFDEQFF
TGTGCCAGCGGGGACCGATTCGATGAGCAGTTCTTC
>many|TRBJ2-1|TRBV29-1|TRBD1
CSALRQGPYNEQFF
TGCAGCGCCCTTAGACAGGGACCCTACAATGAGCAGTTCTTC
>-|TRBJ2-1|TRBV15|TRBD1
CATSGQGSYNEQFF
TGTGCCACCAGCGGACAGGGCTCCTACAATGAGCAGTTCTTC
>few|TRBJ2-7|TRBV3-1|TRBD2
CASSQDPAGGSSYEQYF
TGTGCCAGCAGCCAAGATCCGGCGGGGGGGAGCTCCTACGAGCAGTACTTC
>-|TRBJ1-2|TRBV12-3/TRBV12-4|TRBD1
CASTDRGRRGYTF
TGTGCCAGCACGGACAGGGGGCGTAGAGGCTACACCTTC
>few|TRBJ2-6|TRBV5-1|-
CASTIEGDSGANVLTF
TGCGCCAGCACCATTGAAGGGGATTCTGGGGCCAACGTCCTGACTTTC
>-|TRBJ2-2|TRBV5-1|TRBD1
CASSFDRGTGELFF
TGCGCCAGCAGCTTTGACAGGGGAACCGGGGAGCTGTTTTTT